These T cell receptor beta chains were read from a single sample in a study of early stage breast cancer tumors. Measured with immunoSEQ multiplex PCR; TCRdb has only the in-frame clones, and not every one. The sample has some 75,000 clones, approximately 79% seen once. Sequencing was performed on blood. These receptors were taken from a person in their sixties or seventies with breast cancer. The CDR3 runs from the conserved cysteine through the conserved F or W. Fields, in order: J gene, V gene, clone size, D gene, CDR3 DNA, CDR3 protein. A D gene is named only where the DNA matches it firmly. Some rows have no size entry. The others give once, few or many, or a class for an expanded clone.

J: TRBJ2-7
V: TRBV18
size: NA
D: TRBD1
DNA: TGTGCCAGCTCCCCCGGGACAGGGGACTACGAGCAGTACTTC
CDR3: CASSPGTGDYEQYF

J: TRBJ2-7
V: TRBV28
size: NA
D: NA
DNA: TGTGCCAGCAGTCCCGTGGACAGTTCCTACGAGCAGTACTTC
CDR3: CASSPVDSSYEQYF

J: TRBJ1-6
V: TRBV18
size: NA
D: TRBD1
DNA: TGTGCCAGCTCACGACAGGGGAACGGTTCACCCCTCCACTTT
CDR3: CASSRQGNGSPLHF

J: TRBJ1-6
V: TRBV2
size: NA
D: NA
DNA: TGTGCCAGCAGTAGACATGGATCACCCCTCCACTTT
CDR3: CASSRHGSPLHF

J: TRBJ2-2
V: TRBV2
size: few
D: NA
DNA: TGTGCCAGCTTCCGGACAGAGAACACCGGGGAGCTGTTTTTT
CDR3: CASFRTENTGELFF

J: TRBJ1-1
V: TRBV18
size: NA
D: NA
DNA: TGTGCCAGCTCACCACCCACTCGGCCAGGGGCCACTGAAGCTTTCTTT
CDR3: CASSPPTRPGATEAFF

J: TRBJ2-5
V: TRBV7-2
size: NA
D: NA
DNA: TGTGCCAGCAGCTTAAGATCGCGGGACGGGCGAACCCAGTACTTC
CDR3: CASSLRSRDGRTQYF

J: TRBJ2-3
V: TRBV2
size: NA
D: NA
DNA: TGTGCCGGGCTGGGACTGCATCGGGACCCGGGGGATACGCAGTATTTT
CDR3: CAGLGLHRDPGDTQYF

J: TRBJ1-6
V: TRBV10-3
size: NA
D: NA
DNA: TGTGCCATCAGTGAGTCGAACGCAGGCCTCCACTTT
CDR3: CAISESNAGLHF

J: TRBJ2-7
V: TRBV30
size: NA
D: NA
DNA: TGTGCCTGGAGTAGGTCCGCGTACGAGCAGTACTTC
CDR3: CAWSRSAYEQYF

J: TRBJ1-1
V: TRBV6-5
size: NA
D: NA
DNA: TGTGCCACCTCGCGGGCCATGAACACTGAAGCTTTCTTT
CDR3: CATSRAMNTEAFF